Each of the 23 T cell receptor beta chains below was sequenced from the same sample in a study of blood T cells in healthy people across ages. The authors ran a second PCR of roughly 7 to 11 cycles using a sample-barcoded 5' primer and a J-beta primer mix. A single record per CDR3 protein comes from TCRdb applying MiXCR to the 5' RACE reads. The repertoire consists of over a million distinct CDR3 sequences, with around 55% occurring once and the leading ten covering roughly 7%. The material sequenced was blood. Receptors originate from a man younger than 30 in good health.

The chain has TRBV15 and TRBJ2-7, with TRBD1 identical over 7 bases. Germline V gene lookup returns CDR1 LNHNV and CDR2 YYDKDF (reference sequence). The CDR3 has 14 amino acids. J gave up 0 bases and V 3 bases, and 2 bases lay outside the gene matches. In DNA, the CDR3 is TGTGCCACCAGCAGCGCAGGGGGCTCCTACGAGCAGTACTTC. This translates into CATSSAGGSYEQYF.

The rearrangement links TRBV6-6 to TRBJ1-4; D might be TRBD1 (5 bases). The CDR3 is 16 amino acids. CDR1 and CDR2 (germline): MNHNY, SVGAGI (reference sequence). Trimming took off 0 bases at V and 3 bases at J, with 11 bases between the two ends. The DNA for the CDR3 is TGTGCCAGCAGTTACTCCGCGGGGGATTCTAATGAAAAACTGTTTTTT. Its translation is CASSYSAGDSNEKLFF.

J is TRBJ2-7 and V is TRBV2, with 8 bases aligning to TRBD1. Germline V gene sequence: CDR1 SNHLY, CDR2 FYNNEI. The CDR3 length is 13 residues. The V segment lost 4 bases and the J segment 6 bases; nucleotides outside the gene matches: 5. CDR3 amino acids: CASSGEQGGEQYF. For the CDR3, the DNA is TGTGCCAGCAGTGGGGAACAGGGGGGCGAGCAGTACTTC.

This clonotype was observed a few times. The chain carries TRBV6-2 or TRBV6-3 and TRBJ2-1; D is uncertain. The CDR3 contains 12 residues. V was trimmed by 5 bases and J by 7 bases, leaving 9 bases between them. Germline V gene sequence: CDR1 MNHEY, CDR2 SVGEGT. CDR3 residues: CASSPKVNEQFF. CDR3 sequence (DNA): TGTGCCAGCAGTCCGAAGGTAAATGAGCAGTTCTTC.

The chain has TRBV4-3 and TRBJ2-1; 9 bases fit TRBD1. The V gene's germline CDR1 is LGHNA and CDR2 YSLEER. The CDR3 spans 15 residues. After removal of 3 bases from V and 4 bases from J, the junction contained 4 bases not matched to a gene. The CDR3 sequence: CASSHRQGDYNEQFF. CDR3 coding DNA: TGCGCCAGCAGCCACCGACAGGGGGATTACAATGAGCAGTTCTTC.

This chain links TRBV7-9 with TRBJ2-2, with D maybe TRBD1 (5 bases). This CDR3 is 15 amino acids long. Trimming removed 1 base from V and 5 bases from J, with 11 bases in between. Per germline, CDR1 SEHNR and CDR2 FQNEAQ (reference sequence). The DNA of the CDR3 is TGTGCCAGCAGCTTAGTTGACAGTAAGACCGGGGAGCTGTTTTTT. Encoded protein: CASSLVDSKTGELFF.

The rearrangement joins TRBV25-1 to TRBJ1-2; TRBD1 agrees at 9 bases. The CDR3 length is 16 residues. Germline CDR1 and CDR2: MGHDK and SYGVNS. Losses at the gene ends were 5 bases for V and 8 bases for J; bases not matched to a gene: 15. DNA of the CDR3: TGTGCCAGCAGTCGGGAGGGACAGGGTGCTCTCGACGGCTACACCTTC. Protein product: CASSREGQGALDGYTF.

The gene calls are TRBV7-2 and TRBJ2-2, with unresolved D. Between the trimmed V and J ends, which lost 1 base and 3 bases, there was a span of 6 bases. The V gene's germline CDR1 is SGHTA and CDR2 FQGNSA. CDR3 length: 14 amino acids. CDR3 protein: CASSLETYTGELFF. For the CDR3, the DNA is TGTGCCAGCAGCTTAGAGACGTACACCGGGGAGCTGTTTTTT.

The DNA for the CDR3 is TGTGCCAGCAGTTCACCGGGACAGGGGTACACTGAAGCTTTCTTT. As protein: CASSSPGQGYTEAFF. The chain links TRBV27 to TRBJ1-1; 10 bases map to TRBD1. CDR3 length: 15 amino acids. Germline lookup yields CDR1 MNHEY and CDR2 SMNVEV (reference sequence). V lost 4 bases to trimming and J lost 3 bases; unmatched junction nucleotides: 5.

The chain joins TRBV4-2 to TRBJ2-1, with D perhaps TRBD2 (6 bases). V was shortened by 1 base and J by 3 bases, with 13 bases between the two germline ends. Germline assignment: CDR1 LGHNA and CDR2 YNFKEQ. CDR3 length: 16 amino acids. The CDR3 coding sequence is TGTGCCAGCAGCCAAGTTGGGCCGGGGGACTACAATGAGCAGTTCTTC. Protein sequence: CASSQVGPGDYNEQFF.

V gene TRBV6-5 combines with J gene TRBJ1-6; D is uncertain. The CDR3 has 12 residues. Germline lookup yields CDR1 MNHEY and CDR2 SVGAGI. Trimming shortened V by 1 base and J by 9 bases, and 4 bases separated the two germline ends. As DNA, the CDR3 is TGTGCCAGCAGTTACTTAGGTTCACCCCTCCACTTT. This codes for CASSYLGSPLHF.

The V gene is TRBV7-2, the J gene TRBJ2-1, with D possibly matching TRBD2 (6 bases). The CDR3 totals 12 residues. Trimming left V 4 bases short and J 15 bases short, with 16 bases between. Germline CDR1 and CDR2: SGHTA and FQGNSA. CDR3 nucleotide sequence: TGTGCCAGCAGCTACCGTAGCGGAATCCCGTTCTTC. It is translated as CASSYRSGIPFF. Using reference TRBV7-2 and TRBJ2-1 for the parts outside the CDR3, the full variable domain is GAGVSQSPSNKVTEKGKDVELRCDPISGHTALYWYRQSLGQGLEFLIYFQGNSAPDKSGLPSDRFSAERTGGSVSTLTIQRTQQEDSAVYLCASSYRSGIPFFGPGTRLTVL.

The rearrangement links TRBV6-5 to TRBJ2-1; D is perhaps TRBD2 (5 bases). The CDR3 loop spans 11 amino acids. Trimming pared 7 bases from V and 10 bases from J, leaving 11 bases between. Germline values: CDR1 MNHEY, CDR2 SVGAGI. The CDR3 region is CASKREREQFF. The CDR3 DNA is TGTGCCAGCAAAAGGGAGAGGGAGCAGTTCTTC.

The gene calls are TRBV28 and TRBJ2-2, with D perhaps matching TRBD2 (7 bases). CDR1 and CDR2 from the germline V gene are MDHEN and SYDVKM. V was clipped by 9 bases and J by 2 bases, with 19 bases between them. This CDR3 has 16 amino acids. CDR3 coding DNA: TGTGCCAGTCACACAGGAGGGGGGGCTAACACCGGGGAGCTGTTTTTT. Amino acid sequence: CASHTGGGANTGELFF.

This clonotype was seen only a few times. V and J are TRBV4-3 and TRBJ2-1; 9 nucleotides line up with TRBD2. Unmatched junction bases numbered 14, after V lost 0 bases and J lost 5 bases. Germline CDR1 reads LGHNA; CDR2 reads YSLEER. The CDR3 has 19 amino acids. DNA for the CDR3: TGCGCCAGCAGCCAAGATGGGAATAGCGGGGGTCCGGAAAACAATGAGCAGTTCTTC. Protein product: CASSQDGNSGGPENNEQFF.

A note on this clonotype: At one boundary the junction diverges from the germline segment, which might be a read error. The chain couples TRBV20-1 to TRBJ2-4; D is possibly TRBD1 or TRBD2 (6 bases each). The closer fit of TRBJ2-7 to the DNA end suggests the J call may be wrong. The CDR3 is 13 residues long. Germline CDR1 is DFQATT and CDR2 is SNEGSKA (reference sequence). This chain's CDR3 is CSARQQGGYEQYF. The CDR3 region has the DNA TGTAGTGCTAGACAACAGGGAGGCTACGAGCAGTACTTC.

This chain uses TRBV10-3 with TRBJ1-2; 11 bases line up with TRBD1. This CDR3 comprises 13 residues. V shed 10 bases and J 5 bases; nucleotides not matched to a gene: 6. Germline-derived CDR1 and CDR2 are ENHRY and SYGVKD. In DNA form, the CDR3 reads TGTGCCAGCTGGGACAGGGGGTCATATGGCTACACCTTC. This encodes CASWDRGSYGYTF.

CDR3 sequence (DNA): TGTGCCAGCAGCCATTGGGTAGCTTTCTTT. Its protein product is CASSHWVAFF. The rearrangement joins TRBV14 to TRBJ1-1; no clear D. The germline V gene encodes CDR1 SGHDN and CDR2 FVKESK. V dropped 3 bases and J dropped 10 bases, with 6 bases sitting between them. There are 10 residues in the CDR3.

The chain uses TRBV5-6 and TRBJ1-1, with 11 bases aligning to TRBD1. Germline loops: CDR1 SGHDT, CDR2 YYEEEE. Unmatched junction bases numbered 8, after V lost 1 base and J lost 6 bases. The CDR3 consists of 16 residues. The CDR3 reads CASSLYFGTGGAEAFF. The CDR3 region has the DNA TGTGCCAGCAGCTTGTACTTCGGGACAGGGGGGGCTGAAGCTTTCTTT.

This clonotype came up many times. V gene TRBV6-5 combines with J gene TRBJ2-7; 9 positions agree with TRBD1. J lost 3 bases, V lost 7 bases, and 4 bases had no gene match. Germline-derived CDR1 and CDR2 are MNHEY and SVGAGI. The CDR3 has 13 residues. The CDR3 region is CASTSDRGYEQYF. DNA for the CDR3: TGTGCCAGCACATCGGACAGGGGCTACGAGCAGTACTTC.

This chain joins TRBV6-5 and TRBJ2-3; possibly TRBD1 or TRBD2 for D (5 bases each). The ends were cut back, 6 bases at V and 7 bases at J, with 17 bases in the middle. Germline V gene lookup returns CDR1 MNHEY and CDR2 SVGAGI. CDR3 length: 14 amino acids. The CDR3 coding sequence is TGTGCCAGCAGGTCCGGGGCCGCGGTACATACGCAGTATTTT. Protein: CASRSGAAVHTQYF.

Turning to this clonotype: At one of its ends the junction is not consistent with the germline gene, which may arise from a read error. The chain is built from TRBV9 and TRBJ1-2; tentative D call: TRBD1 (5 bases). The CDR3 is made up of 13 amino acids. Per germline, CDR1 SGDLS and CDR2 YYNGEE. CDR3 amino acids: CASRGLAGQRYTF. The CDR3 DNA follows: TGTGCCAGCAGGGGATTGGCAGGGCAGCGCTACACCTTT.

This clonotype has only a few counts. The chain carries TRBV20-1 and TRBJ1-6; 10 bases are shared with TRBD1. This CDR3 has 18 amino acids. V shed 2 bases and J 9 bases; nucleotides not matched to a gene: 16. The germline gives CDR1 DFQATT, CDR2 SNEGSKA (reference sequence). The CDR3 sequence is CSARNLIGTGEVSSPLHF. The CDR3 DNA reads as TGCAGTGCTAGAAACTTAATCGGGACAGGGGAAGTAAGTTCACCCCTCCACTTT.